This is a list of T cell receptor beta chains from one sample in a study of OX40 agonist ivuxolimab in advanced cancers. Produced via immunoSEQ multiplex PCR; TCRdb's table is partial and in-frame only. The sample has under 50,000 clones; almost 90% are singletons. The sequencing here drew on CD4+ or CD8+ T cells sorted from blood, taken in a trial of the OX40 agonist ivuxolimab. The origin of the receptors is an adult with an advanced solid tumor such as melanoma, head and neck, liver or kidney cancer. Both conserved end residues are part of each CDR3. The order of the fields is CDR3 protein, CDR3 DNA, V gene, clone size, D gene, J gene. The D gene is left open where the match is weak. Only some rows state a clone size, as once, few, many or a class for expanded clones.

CDR3 protein: CASSSMTSGSHNEQFF
CDR3 DNA: TGTGCCAGCAGTTCGATGACTAGCGGGAGCCACAATGAGCAGTTCTTC
V gene: TRBV28
clone size: -
D gene: TRBD2
J gene: TRBJ2-1

CDR3 protein: CASSSTGWNQPQHF
CDR3 DNA: TGTGCCAGCAGCTCGACAGGGTGGAATCAGCCCCAGCATTTT
V gene: TRBV7-9
clone size: -
D gene: TRBD1
J gene: TRBJ1-5

CDR3 protein: CASSLQQAYNEQFF
CDR3 DNA: TGTGCCAGCAGCTTACAACAGGCCTACAATGAGCAGTTCTTC
V gene: TRBV7-9
clone size: once
D gene: -
J gene: TRBJ2-1

CDR3 protein: CASSGRDRQHF
CDR3 DNA: TGTGCCAGCAGCGGCCGGGACCGCCAGCATTTT
V gene: TRBV5-8
clone size: once
D gene: -
J gene: TRBJ1-5

CDR3 protein: CASSRGQGRSTDTQYF
CDR3 DNA: TGTGCCAGCAGCCGGGGACAGGGGAGGAGCACAGATACGCAGTATTTT
V gene: TRBV14
clone size: once
D gene: TRBD1
J gene: TRBJ2-3

CDR3 protein: CASSYTGVAYNEQFF
CDR3 DNA: TGTGCCAGCAGTTACACGGGAGTAGCATACAATGAGCAGTTCTTC
V gene: TRBV6-6
clone size: few
D gene: -
J gene: TRBJ2-1

CDR3 protein: CASSFNLQGSYEQYF
CDR3 DNA: TGTGCCAGCAGTTTCAACCTACAGGGGAGCTACGAGCAGTACTTC
V gene: TRBV6-6
clone size: -
D gene: TRBD1
J gene: TRBJ2-7

CDR3 protein: CASSLDTVRPEAFF
CDR3 DNA: TGTGCCAGCAGCTTGGACACTGTGCGGCCTGAAGCTTTCTTT
V gene: TRBV7-8
clone size: -
D gene: -
J gene: TRBJ1-1

CDR3 protein: CAAPSCYGYTF
CDR3 DNA: TGTGCCGCACCAAGCTGTTATGGCTACACCTTC
V gene: TRBV21-1
clone size: -
D gene: -
J gene: TRBJ1-2

CDR3 protein: CASSPLSLQGDTEAFF
CDR3 DNA: TGTGCCAGCTCACCACTTTCCCTCCAGGGGGACACTGAAGCTTTCTTT
V gene: TRBV18
clone size: -
D gene: TRBD1
J gene: TRBJ1-1

CDR3 protein: CASSTRTGGTEAFF
CDR3 DNA: TGTGCCAGCAGCACCCGGACAGGGGGGACTGAAGCTTTCTTT
V gene: TRBV13
clone size: -
D gene: TRBD1
J gene: TRBJ1-1

CDR3 protein: CASSLLQGYEQYF
CDR3 DNA: TGTGCCAGCAGCTTACTACAGGGTTACGAGCAGTACTTC
V gene: TRBV5-8
clone size: -
D gene: -
J gene: TRBJ2-7

CDR3 protein: CASSPPGQETQYF
CDR3 DNA: TGTGCCAGCTCACCCCCGGGGCAAGAGACCCAGTACTTC
V gene: TRBV18
clone size: -
D gene: -
J gene: TRBJ2-5

CDR3 protein: CASSSTVNTEAFF
CDR3 DNA: TGCGCCAGCAGCTCGACAGTGAACACTGAAGCTTTCTTT
V gene: TRBV5-1
clone size: -
D gene: -
J gene: TRBJ1-1

CDR3 protein: CASSESDYGYTF
CDR3 DNA: TGTGCCAGCAGTGAATCTGACTATGGCTACACCTTC
V gene: TRBV6-1
clone size: -
D gene: -
J gene: TRBJ1-2

CDR3 protein: CSARPVDEQFF
CDR3 DNA: TGCAGTGCTAGGCCTGTCGATGAGCAGTTCTTC
V gene: TRBV20-1
clone size: -
D gene: -
J gene: TRBJ2-1

CDR3 protein: CAWSGQVIVTTQYF
CDR3 DNA: TGTGCCTGGAGCGGACAGGTCATTGTAACTACGCAGTATTTT
V gene: TRBV30
clone size: -
D gene: TRBD1
J gene: TRBJ2-3

CDR3 protein: CASSLEREAFF
CDR3 DNA: TGTGCCAGCAGCTTAGAGCGGGAAGCTTTCTTT
V gene: TRBV7-9
clone size: few
D gene: -
J gene: TRBJ1-1

CDR3 protein: CASSANYRGRDTEAFF
CDR3 DNA: TGCGCCAGCAGCGCTAATTACAGGGGGCGGGACACTGAAGCTTTCTTT
V gene: TRBV5-1
clone size: -
D gene: TRBD1
J gene: TRBJ1-1

CDR3 protein: CASYPRNTGELFF
CDR3 DNA: TGTGCCTCTTATCCGCGGAACACCGGGGAGCTGTTTTTT
V gene: TRBV2
clone size: -
D gene: -
J gene: TRBJ2-2

CDR3 protein: CATHGLDSYEQYF
CDR3 DNA: TGTGCCACCCATGGACTAGACTCCTACGAGCAGTACTTC
V gene: TRBV6-6
clone size: -
D gene: TRBD2
J gene: TRBJ2-7

CDR3 protein: CASRGSARAEASHNEQFF
CDR3 DNA: TGTGCCAGCAGAGGGTCTGCACGAGCGGAGGCCTCGCACAATGAGCAGTTCTTC
V gene: TRBV2
clone size: -
D gene: -
J gene: TRBJ2-1

CDR3 protein: CASSERQRGYTF
CDR3 DNA: TGCGCCAGCAGTGAGAGGCAGCGTGGCTACACCTTC
V gene: TRBV10-2
clone size: -
D gene: -
J gene: TRBJ1-2

CDR3 protein: CASSPDTDNEQFF
CDR3 DNA: TGTGCCAGCAGCCCGGACACTGACAATGAGCAGTTCTTC
V gene: TRBV11-1
clone size: -
D gene: -
J gene: TRBJ2-1

CDR3 protein: CASSLDTGELFF
CDR3 DNA: TGTGCCAGCAGCTTAGACACCGGGGAGCTGTTTTTT
V gene: TRBV7-7
clone size: -
D gene: -
J gene: TRBJ2-2

CDR3 protein: CAITQTGGSINEQYF
CDR3 DNA: TGTGCCATCACCCAGACTGGAGGGAGTATCAACGAGCAGTACTTC
V gene: TRBV10-3
clone size: -
D gene: -
J gene: TRBJ2-7